The clone carrying this T cell receptor (beta chain) appeared many times. Its specificity is unknown. The source of the sample is a study of early T cells in non-severe SARS-CoV-2 infection. Study-wide background: Unsorted whole-blood RNA was sequenced in bulk, leaving chains unpaired. Notes on the study in general: Matching results from VDJdb favored anti-spike CD8 responses, leaving private and CD4 specificities undetected.

The CDR3 spans 14 residues. Germline CDR1 MNHEY, CDR2 SMNVEV (reference sequence). V lost 6 bases, J lost 11 bases, and 20 bases lay in between. Unique molecular identifiers tagged individual cDNA molecules. Via MiXCR, TCRdb re-called the 5' RACE reads, giving one row per CDR3 protein. The table lists 50,000 to 70,000 distinct CDR3 sequences, approximately 12% of them singletons. The TCR comes from an adult who was a healthcare worker with PCR-confirmed SARS-CoV-2 infection or an uninfected control (not recorded which). This rearrangement joins TRBV27 to TRBJ2-1; a possible D gene is TRBD2 (6 bases). Sequencing was performed on whole blood. CDR3 protein: CASSLGTARHQQFF. The CDR3 DNA is TGTGCCAGCAGCCTGGGGACTGCCAGACACCAGCAGTTCTTC.